The rows below give T cell receptor beta chains drawn from one sample of a study of T cells in Graves' hyperthyroidism and ophthalmopathy. One entry per CDR3 protein results from TCRdb running MiXCR on the multiplex PCR reads. The sample holds 660,000 or so distinct CDR3 sequences, about a fifth seen once. The sequencing sample was made of blood. The source is a man aged 25 to 40 with Graves' ophthalmopathy. The CDR3 runs from the conserved cysteine through the conserved F or W. Fields, in order: CDR3 protein, CDR3 DNA, V gene, J gene, clone size, D gene. A D gene is named only where the DNA matches it firmly. The size of a clone is reported for some rows only, either as once, few or many, or as a class for expanded clones.

CDR3: CAISEGAAGVREQYF
DNA: TGTGCCATCAGTGAGGGGGCGGCGGGAGTGCGGGAGCAGTACTTC
V: TRBV10-3
J: TRBJ2-7
size: .
D: TRBD2

CDR3: CASSFNRPTYNSPLHF
DNA: TGTGCCAGCAGTTTCAACCGACCGACCTATAATTCACCCCTCCACTTT
V: TRBV6-1
J: TRBJ1-6
size: .
D: .

CDR3: CASSLDVIYGYTF
DNA: TGTGCCAGCAGCTTAGACGTTATCTATGGCTACACCTTC
V: TRBV11-2
J: TRBJ1-2
size: many
D: .

CDR3: CASSEVLREETQYF
DNA: TGTGCCAGCAGTGAAGTGCTACGGGAAGAGACCCAGTACTTC
V: TRBV2
J: TRBJ2-5
size: few
D: .

CDR3: CATGEGPGQPQHF
DNA: TGTGCCACCGGAGAAGGTCCGGGTCAGCCCCAGCATTTT
V: TRBV10-3
J: TRBJ1-5
size: many
D: .

CDR3: CSVVDRTALTNYGYTF
DNA: TGCAGCGTTGTTGATAGGACAGCTCTCACTAACTATGGCTACACCTTC
V: TRBV29-1
J: TRBJ1-2
size: few
D: .

CDR3: CASSEARAAFHGEQFF
DNA: TGTGCCAGCAGTGAAGCGAGAGCGGCCTTTCATGGGGAGCAGTTCTTC
V: TRBV2
J: TRBJ2-1
size: .
D: .

CDR3: CATAGTDNQPQHF
DNA: TGTGCCACCGCCGGGACAGACAATCAGCCCCAGCATTTT
V: TRBV28
J: TRBJ1-5
size: .
D: TRBD1

CDR3: CAWSVGTGNQPQHF
DNA: TGTGCCTGGAGTGTAGGGACAGGCAATCAGCCCCAGCATTTT
V: TRBV30
J: TRBJ1-5
size: many
D: TRBD1

CDR3: CASSPRAGLQETQYF
DNA: TGTGCCAGCTCACCACGGGCGGGCCTCCAAGAGACCCAGTACTTC
V: TRBV18
J: TRBJ2-5
size: .
D: .

CDR3: CASSPSGRPRGYEQYF
DNA: TGTGCCAGCAGTCCTAGCGGGAGACCCAGGGGCTACGAGCAGTACTTC
V: TRBV6-2/TRBV6-3
J: TRBJ2-7
size: few
D: TRBD2

CDR3: CASSLAAHSPLHF
DNA: TGTGCCAGCAGCTTAGCGGCCCATTCACCCCTCCACTTT
V: TRBV7-8
J: TRBJ1-6
size: few
D: .

CDR3: CAWSVVAGISYEQYF
DNA: TGTGCCTGGAGTGTTGTAGCGGGCATCTCCTACGAGCAGTACTTC
V: TRBV30
J: TRBJ2-7
size: .
D: TRBD2

CDR3: CASSEEVGAEAFF
DNA: TGCGCCAGCAGCGAAGAAGTGGGCGCTGAAGCTTTCTTT
V: TRBV4-1
J: TRBJ1-1
size: few
D: .

CDR3: CASRGSRAGPMETQYF
DNA: TGTGCCAGCAGGGGGAGCCGGGCGGGGCCGATGGAGACCCAGTACTTC
V: TRBV5-5
J: TRBJ2-5
size: .
D: .

CDR3: CASSPGDRGYSTDTQYF
DNA: TGTGCTAGCAGCCCCGGGGACAGGGGCTATAGCACAGATACGCAGTATTTT
V: TRBV7-7
J: TRBJ2-3
size: .
D: TRBD1

CDR3: CASRITRGLNTEAFF
DNA: TGTGCCAGCAGGATCACGCGGGGCTTGAACACTGAAGCTTTCTTT
V: TRBV28
J: TRBJ1-1
size: many
D: .

CDR3: CASSTSGRALRGPPWTQYF
DNA: TGTGCCAGCAGTACTAGCGGGAGGGCCCTGCGGGGGCCTCCATGGACCCAGTACTTC
V: TRBV7-2
J: TRBJ2-5
size: .
D: TRBD2

CDR3: CATSGQSTGELFF
DNA: TGTGCCACCAGTGGCCAGAGTACCGGGGAGCTGTTTTTT
V: TRBV24-1
J: TRBJ2-2
size: many
D: .

CDR3: CSAPRGQGNPTYEQYF
DNA: TGCAGTGCTCCCCGGGGACAGGGGAACCCCACCTACGAGCAGTACTTC
V: TRBV20-1
J: TRBJ2-7
size: many
D: TRBD1

CDR3: CASSSTSGTEQYF
DNA: TGTGCCAGCAGCTCGACTAGCGGGACCGAGCAGTACTTC
V: TRBV5-4
J: TRBJ2-7
size: few
D: TRBD2

CDR3: CASRDRTTRRFEQYF
DNA: TGCGCCAGCCGGGACCGGACTACTCGCCGCTTCGAGCAGTACTTC
V: TRBV6-2/TRBV6-3
J: TRBJ2-7
size: once
D: .

CDR3: CASEKTGYEAFF
DNA: TGTGCCAGCGAGAAGACAGGCTATGAAGCTTTCTTT
V: TRBV28
J: TRBJ1-1
size: many
D: .

CDR3: CASSLAVATISYNEQFF
DNA: TGCGCCAGCAGCTTGGCCGTAGCGACGATCTCCTACAATGAGCAGTTCTTC
V: TRBV5-1
J: TRBJ2-1
size: many
D: .

CDR3: CSARRLSQDYEQYF
DNA: TGCAGTGCTAGAAGACTATCCCAGGACTACGAGCAGTACTTC
V: TRBV20-1
J: TRBJ2-7
size: .
D: .

CDR3: CASSLRGTGGDTGELFF
DNA: TGTGCCAGCAGCTTAAGGGGTACGGGAGGAGACACCGGGGAGCTGTTTTTT
V: TRBV11-2
J: TRBJ2-2
size: .
D: TRBD2

CDR3: CASSLPGTGGRETQYF
DNA: TGTGCCAGCAGTTTACCAGGGACGGGAGGAAGGGAGACCCAGTACTTC
V: TRBV27
J: TRBJ2-5
size: many
D: TRBD2

CDR3: CASSLGGDLDEQYF
DNA: TGTGCCAGCAGCCTCGGCGGGGACCTTGACGAGCAGTACTTC
V: TRBV7-9
J: TRBJ2-7
size: .
D: .

CDR3: CASSGTGVGYTF
DNA: TGTGCCAGCTCCGGGACAGGTGTTGGCTACACCTTC
V: TRBV2
J: TRBJ1-2
size: few
D: TRBD1

CDR3: CASSPRGGAATEAFF
DNA: TGTGCCAGCAGTCCGAGGGGGGGCGCAGCCACTGAAGCTTTCTTT
V: TRBV28
J: TRBJ1-1
size: many
D: .

CDR3: CASSPLTRGTETIEKETQYF
DNA: TGTGCCAGCTCACCACTGACTCGGGGGACAGAAACTATCGAAAAAGAGACCCAGTACTTC
V: TRBV18
J: TRBJ2-5
size: .
D: .

CDR3: CASSQAGYGYTF
DNA: TGTGCCAGCAGCCAAGCCGGCTATGGCTACACCTTC
V: TRBV3-1
J: TRBJ1-2
size: many
D: .

CDR3: CASSFEPGGPTNEKLFF
DNA: TGCGCCAGCAGCTTTGAACCAGGGGGCCCAACTAATGAAAAACTGTTTTTT
V: TRBV5-1
J: TRBJ1-4
size: .
D: TRBD1

CDR3: CASSPRQGHPQYF
DNA: TGTGCCAGCAGTCCCAGACAGGGACATCCTCAGTATTTT
V: TRBV7-2
J: TRBJ2-3
size: many
D: TRBD1

CDR3: CSAGGGGVYGYTF
DNA: TGCAGTGCTGGGGGAGGGGGCGTCTATGGCTACACCTTC
V: TRBV20-1
J: TRBJ1-2
size: .
D: TRBD1

CDR3: CSVAGTQWNIQYF
DNA: TGCAGCGTTGCCGGGACACAATGGAACATTCAGTACTTC
V: TRBV29-1
J: TRBJ2-4
size: .
D: .

CDR3: CASRTRTDSNQPQHF
DNA: TGTGCCAGCAGAACCCGGACGGATAGCAATCAGCCCCAGCATTTT
V: TRBV6-1
J: TRBJ1-5
size: .
D: .

CDR3: CASSQDRFNSPLHF
DNA: TGTGCCAGCAGTCAAGACAGGTTTAATTCACCCCTCCACTTT
V: TRBV13
J: TRBJ1-6
size: few
D: .